A selection of T cell receptor beta chains follows, all from one sample in a study of T-cell reconstitution after alpha-beta-depleted transplantation in children. TCRdb recomputed calls from the PCR reads with MiXCR, one row per CDR3 protein. The data contain about 980,000 distinct CDR3 sequences, about 31% of them seen just once; the ten biggest clones take up about 28%. This sample comprised PBMCs, mostly from graft donor cells, obtained 360 days after TCRalphabeta/CD19-depleted stem cell transplant. Receptor source: a boy in the first two years of life who had a stem cell transplant for SCID, so the T cells may come from the graft donor. Both conserved end residues are part of each CDR3. The D gene is left open where the match is weak. Not all rows give a size; the values are once, few, many and, for expanded clones, a class.

CDR3 protein	CDR3 DNA	clone size	V gene	J gene	D gene
CASSLDGRRTDTQYF	TGCGCCAGCAGCTTGGACGGGCGTCGCACAGATACGCAGTATTTT	NA	TRBV5-1	TRBJ2-3	NA
CASSYGGYEYEQYF	TGTGCCAGCAGTTACGGGGGGTACGAGTACGAGCAGTACTTC	NA	TRBV6-2/TRBV6-3	TRBJ2-7	NA
CASSPRQGQYF	TGTGCCAGCAGTCCGCGACAGGGTCAGTACTTC	once	TRBV2	TRBJ2-7	TRBD1
CATTDSVGIEAFF	TGTGCCACCACGGACAGCGTGGGAATTGAAGCTTTCTTT	NA	TRBV24-1	TRBJ1-1	NA
CASTRLAGAPNTGELFF	TGTGCCAGCACACGGCTAGCGGGGGCTCCGAACACCGGGGAGCTGTTTTTT	NA	TRBV6-2/TRBV6-3	TRBJ2-2	TRBD2
CASSIHRGTNYGYTF	TGTGCCAGCAGCATTCACAGGGGGACCAACTATGGCTACACCTTC	few	TRBV5-4	TRBJ1-2	TRBD1
CASSPRAQGAEAFF	TGCGCCAGCAGCCCGAGGGCACAGGGAGCTGAAGCTTTCTTT	NA	TRBV5-1	TRBJ1-1	NA
CASSRQPSSYNEQFF	TGTGCCAGCAGTCGACAGCCTTCCTCCTACAATGAGCAGTTCTTC	NA	TRBV7-3	TRBJ2-1	NA
CSVSSGFGYGYTF	TGCAGCGTTAGTTCAGGGTTCGGCTATGGCTACACCTTC	NA	TRBV29-1	TRBJ1-2	NA
CASSRGQGSYTDTQYF	TGTGCCAGCAGTAGAGGACAGGGGAGCTACACAGATACGCAGTATTTT	NA	TRBV12-3/TRBV12-4	TRBJ2-3	TRBD1
CSARIPGTGGGQPQHF	TGCAGTGCTAGAATCCCCGGGACAGGGGGCGGTCAGCCCCAGCATTTT	few	TRBV20-1	TRBJ1-5	TRBD1
CASRTPGGITGANVLTF	TGTGCCAGCAGGACCCCAGGGGGCATAACTGGGGCCAACGTCCTGACTTTC	NA	TRBV12-3/TRBV12-4	TRBJ2-6	TRBD1
CASRTGRGHYNEQFF	TGTGCCAGCAGGACCGGGCGGGGCCACTACAATGAGCAGTTCTTC	NA	TRBV2	TRBJ2-1	NA
CASSGASSPLHF	TGTGCCAGCAGCGGGGCCTCTTCACCCCTCCACTTT	NA	TRBV5-5	TRBJ1-6	NA
CASTFRPIGWVSTDTQYF	TGTGCCAGCACCTTCCGTCCGATAGGGTGGGTAAGCACAGATACGCAGTATTTT	NA	TRBV11-2	TRBJ2-3	NA
CASSPISGGVEQFF	TGTGCCAGCAGTCCCATTAGCGGGGGGGTCGAGCAGTTCTTC	few	TRBV12-3/TRBV12-4	TRBJ2-1	TRBD2
CSAPSGTGVRNQPQHF	TGCAGTGCTCCTAGCGGGACAGGGGTTCGAAATCAGCCCCAGCATTTT	NA	TRBV20-1	TRBJ1-5	TRBD1
CASRGKNSYNEQFF	TGTGCCAGCAGAGGGAAGAACTCCTACAATGAGCAGTTCTTC	NA	TRBV21-1	TRBJ2-1	NA
CSANPGQGDDEQFF	TGCAGTGCTAACCCGGGACAGGGGGATGATGAGCAGTTCTTC	few	TRBV20-1	TRBJ2-1	TRBD1
CASGGRGAFYNEQFF	TGTGCCAGCGGGGGTCGCGGGGCCTTTTACAATGAGCAGTTCTTC	NA	TRBV12-3/TRBV12-4	TRBJ2-1	NA
CASSDPGHYNSPLHF	TGTGCCAGCAGTGACCCCGGACATTATAATTCACCCCTCCACTTT	NA	TRBV6-1	TRBJ1-6	NA
CASSSFAGMETQYF	TGTGCCAGCAGTTCCTTTGCAGGGATGGAGACCCAGTACTTC	many	TRBV28	TRBJ2-5	NA
CASRYRGNTGELFF	TGTGCCAGCAGGTACAGGGGGAACACCGGGGAGCTGTTTTTT	few	TRBV28	TRBJ2-2	TRBD1
CASSLGLAGGNFDEQFF	TGTGCCAGCAGCTTGGGACTAGCGGGGGGGAATTTCGATGAGCAGTTCTTC	NA	TRBV7-9	TRBJ2-1	TRBD2
CSAETSPGRDRDSYEQYF	TGCAGTGCTGAGACCTCGCCCGGACGGGACAGGGACAGCTACGAGCAGTACTTC	few	TRBV20-1	TRBJ2-7	TRBD1
CASSWGPTSGDRTDTQYF	TGTGCCAGCAGCTGGGGTCCGACTAGCGGGGACAGGACAGATACGCAGTATTTT	NA	TRBV5-5	TRBJ2-3	TRBD2
CSASAYIAGGVNEQFF	TGCAGTGCTAGTGCCTACATAGCGGGGGGCGTCAATGAGCAGTTCTTC	many	TRBV20-1	TRBJ2-1	TRBD2
CASSPAPLAGVVGPQETQYF	TGTGCCAGCAGCCCGGCCCCCCTAGCGGGGGTCGTGGGGCCCCAAGAGACCCAGTACTTC	few	TRBV4-2	TRBJ2-5	TRBD2
CASSLGGAEANEKLFF	TGTGCCAGCAGTTTAGGGGGTGCGGAGGCTAATGAAAAACTGTTTTTT	few	TRBV28	TRBJ1-4	NA
CASSLERGPSGEQFF	TGCGCCAGCAGCTTGGAGCGGGGCCCATCGGGTGAGCAGTTCTTC	NA	TRBV5-1	TRBJ2-1	TRBD2
CSARDRGSLGKLFF	TGCAGTGCTAGAGATCGCGGCAGCCTTGGAAAACTGTTTTTT	NA	TRBV20-1	TRBJ1-4	NA
CASSLRVQFNEQFF	TGTGCCAGCAGTCTCAGGGTACAGTTCAATGAGCAGTTCTTC	NA	TRBV12-3/TRBV12-4	TRBJ2-1	NA
CASSHLGGEQYF	TGTGCCAGCAGCCACCTAGGGGGCGAGCAGTACTTC	NA	TRBV7-9	TRBJ2-7	NA
CASSPGQISYEQYF	TGTGCCAGCAGCCCGGGACAGATCTCCTACGAGCAGTACTTC	many	TRBV7-2	TRBJ2-7	TRBD1
CASSPSDAGTRETQYF	TGTGCCAGCAGTCCATCTGATGCGGGTACAAGGGAGACCCAGTACTTC	NA	TRBV11-1	TRBJ2-5	NA
CALARLAEQFF	TGTGCCTTAGCCCGACTAGCGGAGCAGTTCTTC	few	TRBV30	TRBJ2-1	TRBD2
CAAGRAGSGETQYF	TGTGCCGCAGGCAGGGCCGGGTCCGGCGAGACCCAGTACTTC	NA	TRBV28	TRBJ2-5	NA
CSASPGTGNGRDEQFF	TGCAGTGCCAGTCCCGGGACAGGGAACGGACGCGATGAGCAGTTCTTC	NA	TRBV20-1	TRBJ2-1	TRBD1
CASSQQGTGELFF	TGTGCCAGCAGCCAACAGGGAACCGGGGAGCTGTTTTTT	many	TRBV4-1	TRBJ2-2	NA
CASSQVPMVRGRTYGYTF	TGTGCCAGCAGCCAAGTTCCGATGGTCAGGGGGCGAACGTATGGCTACACCTTC	NA	TRBV4-2	TRBJ1-2	TRBD1
CASSKTSNQPQHF	TGTGCCAGCAGCAAGACAAGCAATCAGCCCCAGCATTTT	NA	TRBV21-1	TRBJ1-5	NA
CASSPRDRVYEQYF	TGTGCCAGCAGCCCCCGGGACAGGGTTTACGAGCAGTACTTC	few	TRBV7-9	TRBJ2-7	TRBD1
CASSFPGQYSNQPQHF	TGTGCCAGCAGTTTCCCGGGACAGTATAGCAATCAGCCCCAGCATTTT	NA	TRBV12-3/TRBV12-4	TRBJ1-5	TRBD1
CASSPGGGGFLITDTQYF	TGTGCCAGCAGCCCAGGGGGCGGAGGTTTCTTGATAACAGATACGCAGTATTTT	NA	TRBV6-1	TRBJ2-3	TRBD1
CASSRGAAQYF	TGCGCCAGCAGCCGGGGCGCGGCCCAGTACTTC	few	TRBV5-1	TRBJ2-5	NA
CASSEFSGAAPQHF	TGTGCCAGCAGTGAATTCTCCGGTGCCGCGCCCCAGCATTTT	few	TRBV25-1	TRBJ1-5	NA
CASSPTGTGSQPQHF	TGCGCCAGCAGCCCAACAGGGACAGGGAGTCAGCCCCAGCATTTT	once	TRBV4-1	TRBJ1-5	TRBD1
CATSEGIRDTQYF	TGTGCCACCTCGGAGGGAATTAGGGATACGCAGTATTTT	NA	TRBV12-3/TRBV12-4	TRBJ2-3	NA
CSVEELIVGETQYF	TGCAGCGTTGAAGAGTTAATAGTCGGAGAGACCCAGTACTTC	NA	TRBV29-1	TRBJ2-5	NA
CAWRRKAGELFF	TGTGCCTGGAGGAGGAAGGCCGGGGAGCTGTTTTTT	NA	TRBV30	TRBJ2-2	NA
CASSLDWRPTRGDKNIQYF	TGTGCCAGCAGCTTAGATTGGAGGCCAACCCGAGGAGACAAAAACATTCAGTACTTC	few	TRBV11-2	TRBJ2-4	NA
CASSLSRTGKAYGYTF	TGTGCCAGCAGCTTGTCCCGGACAGGGAAGGCCTATGGCTACACCTTC	NA	TRBV5-6	TRBJ1-2	TRBD1
CASSYSRGRGDTGELFF	TGTGCCAGCAGTTACTCAAGGGGTCGGGGGGACACCGGGGAGCTGTTTTTT	NA	TRBV6-2/TRBV6-3	TRBJ2-2	TRBD2
CASSPPRWQGAPDTQYF	TGTGCCAGCAGCCCACCCCGCTGGCAGGGGGCCCCAGATACGCAGTATTTT	NA	TRBV6-1	TRBJ2-3	TRBD1
CSARPLGQGSGANVLTF	TGCAGTGCTAGACCCTTGGGGCAGGGTTCTGGGGCCAACGTCCTGACTTTC	NA	TRBV20-1	TRBJ2-6	NA
CASSDTGGGNQPQHF	TGTGCCAGCAGCGATACAGGGGGCGGCAATCAGCCCCAGCATTTT	NA	TRBV12-3/TRBV12-4	TRBJ1-5	TRBD1
CASSPDLSDEQFF	TGTGCCAGCAGTCCAGACCTCTCCGATGAGCAGTTCTTC	few	TRBV27	TRBJ2-1	NA
CASSSLRESLSNGYTF	TGTGCCAGCAGTTCCCTCCGGGAGAGTCTATCTAATGGCTACACCTTC	NA	TRBV28	TRBJ1-2	NA
CSVGARGSSYEQYF	TGCAGCGTTGGGGCCAGGGGGAGCTCCTACGAGCAGTACTTC	NA	TRBV29-1	TRBJ2-7	TRBD1
CASSSPVSYEQYF	TGCGCCAGCAGCTCCCCCGTATCCTACGAGCAGTACTTC	few	TRBV5-1	TRBJ2-7	NA